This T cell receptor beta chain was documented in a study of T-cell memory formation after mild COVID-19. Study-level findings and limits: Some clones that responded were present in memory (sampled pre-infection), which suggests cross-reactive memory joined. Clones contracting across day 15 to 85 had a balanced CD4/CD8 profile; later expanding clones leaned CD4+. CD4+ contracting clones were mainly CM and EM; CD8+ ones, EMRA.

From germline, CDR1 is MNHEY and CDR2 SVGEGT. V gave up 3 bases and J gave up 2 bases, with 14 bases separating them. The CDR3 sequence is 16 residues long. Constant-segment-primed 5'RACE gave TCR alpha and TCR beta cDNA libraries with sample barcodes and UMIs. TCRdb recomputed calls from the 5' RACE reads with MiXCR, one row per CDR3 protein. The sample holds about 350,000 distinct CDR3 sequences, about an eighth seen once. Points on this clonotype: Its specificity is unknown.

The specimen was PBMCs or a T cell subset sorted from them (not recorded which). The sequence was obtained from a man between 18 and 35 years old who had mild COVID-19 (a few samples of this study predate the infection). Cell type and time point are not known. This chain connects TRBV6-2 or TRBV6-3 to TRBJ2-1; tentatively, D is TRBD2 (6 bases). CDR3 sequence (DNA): TGTGCCAGCAGTTATGGCGCGGGGCACCCCTACAATGAGCAGTTCTTC. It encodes CASSYGAGHPYNEQFF.